A single sample is the source of the 18 T cell receptor beta chains below, sequenced in a study of T cell responses to AZD1222 COVID-19 vaccine. Profiled with immunoSEQ multiplex PCR; TCRdb holds only in-frame clones, not every one. The sample consists of 75,000 to 95,000 clones, 85% of them appearing once. The sample consisted of peripheral blood, taken 28 days after the second AZD1222 dose. The receptors shown here come from an adult who received the AZD1222 COVID-19 vaccine.

CDR3: CASRGLDTQYF. CDR3 coding DNA: TGTGCCAGCAGGGGGTTAGATACGCAGTATTTT. V and J are TRBV6-5 and TRBJ2-3; D is uncertain. V was trimmed by 6 bases and J by 5 bases, leaving 6 bases between them. The V gene's germline CDR1 is MNHEY and CDR2 SVGAGI. The CDR3 contains 11 residues.

The chain is built from TRBV18 and TRBJ2-1, with TRBD2 identical over 11 bases. V gave up 5 bases and J gave up 4 bases; unmatched junction bases: 4. The germline V gene encodes CDR1 KGHSH and CDR2 LQKENI. The CDR3 is made up of 15 amino acids. CDR3 DNA sequence: TGTGCCAGCTCAACACTAGCGGGAGAGTACAATGAGCAGTTCTTC. Amino acids: CASSTLAGEYNEQFF.

J is TRBJ1-5 and V is TRBV30, with a tentative D call TRBD1 (6 bases). The CDR3 runs to 15 residues. V was shortened by 4 bases and J by 1 base, with 14 bases between the two germline ends. Per the germline V gene, CDR1 is GTSNPN and CDR2 is SVGIG (reference sequence). This chain's CDR3 is CAWTPLGGSNQPQHF. CDR3 coding DNA: TGTGCCTGGACCCCCCTAGGGGGGAGCAATCAGCCCCAGCATTTT.

J is TRBJ2-1 and V is TRBV5-1; possibly TRBD1 for D (7 bases). There are 18 residues in the CDR3. V lost 2 bases to trimming and J lost 4 bases, with 22 bases between them. The germline CDR1 and CDR2 sequences are SGHRS and YFSETQ. CDR3 sequence reads: CASSFSASGRGVYNEQFF. CDR3 bases: TGCGCCAGCAGCTTCTCGGCTTCAGGCAGGGGGGTTTACAATGAGCAGTTCTTC.

The rearrangement links TRBV19 to TRBJ1-4, with TRBD1 identical over 7 bases. The CDR3 runs 15 residues. The V segment lost 5 bases and the J segment 5 bases; nucleotides outside the gene matches: 8. Germline CDR1 is LNHDA and CDR2 is SQIVND (reference sequence). CDR3 sequence reads: CASSVDRAGNEKLFF. Here the CDR3 DNA reads TGTGCCAGTAGTGTCGACAGGGCCGGCAATGAAAAACTGTTTTTT. The full variable domain, with the rest looked up from reference TRBV19 and TRBJ1-4, is DGGITQSPKYLFRKEGQNVTLSCEQNLNHDAMYWYRQDPGQGLRLIYYSQIVNDFQKGDIAEGYSVSREKKESFPLTVTSAQKNPTAFYLCASSVDRAGNEKLFFGSGTQLSVL.

There are a few counts of this clone. The rearrangement uses TRBV24-1 and TRBJ2-2, with TRBD1 identical over 8 bases. CDR1 and CDR2 (germline): KGHDR, SFDVKD. This CDR3 spans 18 amino acids. With 9 bases clipped from V and 0 bases from J, the junction kept 14 bases outside the gene matches. CDR3 in amino acids: CATGLTGTGPANTGELFF. CDR3 bases: TGTGCCACCGGACTTACCGGGACAGGACCCGCGAACACCGGGGAGCTGTTTTTT.

This rearrangement joins TRBV5-1 to TRBJ2-5; possible D gene TRBD2, 6 bases. Germline CDR1 reads SGHRS; CDR2 reads YFSETQ. Between the trimmed V and J ends, which lost 4 bases and 2 bases, there was a span of 12 bases. This CDR3 comprises 14 residues. CDR3 loop: CASSRAGFQETQYF. The CDR3 bases are TGCGCCAGCAGCCGCGCGGGGTTTCAAGAGACCCAGTACTTC.

The chain joins TRBV24-1 to TRBJ2-2, with 13 bases matching TRBD2. Germline trimming cut 4 bases from V and 5 bases from J; bases unmatched to any gene: 9. The CDR3 covers 18 residues. Germline V gene sequence: CDR1 KGHDR, CDR2 SFDVKD. CDR3 nucleotide sequence: TGTGCCACCAGTGAATTTCGTCCGGGACTAGCGGGAACCGGGGAGCTGTTTTTT. Translation gives CATSEFRPGLAGTGELFF.

The V gene is TRBV19, the J gene TRBJ2-3; the D gene is possibly TRBD2 (5 bases). Germline CDR1 and CDR2: LNHDA and SQIVND (reference sequence). Deletions cut 3 bases from V and 2 bases from J, with 6 bases between. The length of the CDR3 is 13 residues. The CDR3 nucleotides read TGTGCCAGTAGTATGGACTCCACAGATACGCAGTATTTT. Encoded protein: CASSMDSTDTQYF. The full variable domain, in which reference TRBV19 and TRBJ2-3 provide the parts outside the CDR3, is DGGITQSPKYLFRKEGQNVTLSCEQNLNHDAMYWYRQDPGQGLRLIYYSQIVNDFQKGDIAEGYSVSREKKESFPLTVTSAQKNPTAFYLCASSMDSTDTQYFGPGTRLTVL.

The V gene is TRBV5-8, the J gene TRBJ1-1; 8 bases align to TRBD1. The CDR3 is 14 amino acids. J was trimmed by 0 bases and V by 2 bases; bases with no gene match: 0. Germline loops: CDR1 SGHTS, CDR2 YDEGEE. The chain's CDR3 is CASSFRGLNTEAFF. In DNA, the CDR3 is TGTGCCAGCAGCTTCAGGGGGCTGAACACTGAAGCTTTCTTT.

This chain uses TRBV19 with TRBJ2-2, with 12 bases that match TRBD2. Losses at the gene ends were 5 bases for V and 6 bases for J; bases not matched to a gene: 4. Germline values: CDR1 LNHDA, CDR2 SQIVND (reference sequence). CDR3 length: 15 amino acids. The CDR3 sequence: CASSVLAGGPGELFF. In DNA, the CDR3 is TGTGCCAGTAGTGTTCTAGCGGGAGGGCCCGGGGAGCTGTTTTTT. The whole variable domain, remainder taken from reference TRBV19 and TRBJ2-2, is DGGITQSPKYLFRKEGQNVTLSCEQNLNHDAMYWYRQDPGQGLRLIYYSQIVNDFQKGDIAEGYSVSREKKESFPLTVTSAQKNPTAFYLCASSVLAGGPGELFFGEGSRLTVL.

The V and J genes are TRBV6-1 and TRBJ2-5; possibly TRBD1 for D (6 bases). Deletions cut 0 bases from V and 9 bases from J, with 14 bases between. Germline CDR1 reads MNHNS; CDR2 reads SASEGT. The CDR3 extends over 14 amino acids. This chain's CDR3 is CASSEAKAHRAQYF. The DNA of the CDR3 is TGTGCCAGCAGTGAAGCAAAGGCCCACAGGGCCCAGTACTTC.

The J gene is TRBJ1-5, the V gene TRBV19; D call uncertain. In germline, CDR1 is LNHDA, CDR2 SQIVND (reference sequence). The CDR3 sequence is 14 residues long. V gave up 5 bases and J gave up 9 bases, with 17 bases separating them. The CDR3 nucleotides are TGTGCCAGTAGTGGAACACGGTTACAAGGGCCCCAGCATTTT. Translating gives CASSGTRLQGPQHF.

CDR3 sequence (DNA): TGTGCCGTTCAAGGGGCGGAGACCCAGTACTTC. It yields the protein CAVQGAETQYF. The J gene is TRBJ2-5, the V gene TRBV10-3, with D perhaps TRBD1 (5 bases). Trimming took 11 bases from V and 5 from J, leaving 12 bases between them. There are 11 residues in the CDR3. Germline V gene data show CDR1 as ENHRY and CDR2 as SYGVKD.

The chain uses TRBV15 and TRBJ1-2, with D possibly matching TRBD1 (6 bases). Trimming took 3 bases from V and 0 from J, leaving 11 bases between them. CDR3 length: 15 amino acids. Germline V gene lookup returns CDR1 LNHNV and CDR2 YYDKDF (reference sequence). The CDR3 loop is CATSSRTVTNYGYTF. CDR3 DNA sequence: TGTGCCACCAGCAGCCGGACAGTAACTAACTATGGCTACACCTTC.

This sequence joins TRBV28 and TRBJ1-2; D is possibly TRBD1 (6 bases). CDR3 size: 11 residues. V was cut by 5 bases and J by 14 bases, with 15 bases left in between. Per germline, CDR1 MDHEN and CDR2 SYDVKM. The CDR3 sequence: CASSRYGGQTF. The CDR3 DNA reads as TGTGCCAGCAGTCGCTACGGGGGGCAAACCTTC.

The gene calls are TRBV7-9 and TRBJ1-2; 8 bases agree with TRBD1. This CDR3 region has 17 residues. Germline V gene sequence: CDR1 SEHNR, CDR2 FQNEAQ (reference sequence). J lost 0 bases, V lost 0 bases, and 6 bases had no gene match. Written as DNA, the CDR3 is TGTGCCAGCAGCTTAGCGCGGGGACAGGCCGCTAACTATGGCTACACCTTC. Protein sequence: CASSLARGQAANYGYTF.

V usage is TRBV5-1 and J usage is TRBJ2-5; possibly TRBD1 or TRBD2 for D (5 bases each). Germline V gives CDR1 SGHRS, CDR2 YFSETQ. The CDR3 has 13 amino acids. The germline V and J ends were trimmed by 3 bases and 5 bases, with 11 bases remaining between them. CDR3 in amino acids: CASSWGPTETQYF. In DNA form, the CDR3 reads TGCGCCAGCAGCTGGGGACCGACTGAGACCCAGTACTTC.